This T cell receptor (beta chain) came from a study of blood T cell repertoires in COVID-19. For the study at large: Both acute and convalescent COVID-19 samples were obtained from the United States, Italy and Spain. From T cells, B-cell-depleted T cells, or PBMCs came the material, which was cDNA or gDNA.

This CDR3 region has 15 residues. Germline V gene sequence: CDR1 PRHDT, CDR2 FYEKMQ (reference sequence). Unmatched junction bases numbered 7, after V lost 5 bases and J lost 4 bases. In the authors' methods: Quantification of nucleated cells was approximated via reference gene primer amplification. The assay was immunoSEQ multiplex PCR, and TCRdb's table has in-frame clones only and misses some. V, J and clone size were drawn from that table, and D and trimming were deduced from the DNA. The sample lists approximately 150,000 clones; around four fifths were seen once. This TCR was recovered from a human donor in a cohort sampled during active COVID-19. This sequence joins TRBV13 and TRBJ2-2; 7 positions agree with TRBD1. Sequenced material: peripheral blood. CDR3 in amino acids: CASSPLDRSTGELFF. The CDR3 bases are TGTGCCAGCAGCCCCTTGGACAGGAGCACCGGGGAGCTGTTTTTT. Supplemented by reference TRBV13 and TRBJ2-2, the full variable domain reads AAGVIQSPRHLIKEKRETATLKCYPIPRHDTVYWYQQGPGQDPQFLISFYEKMQSDKGSIPDRFSAQQFSDYHSELNMSSLELGDSALYFCASSPLDRSTGELFFGEGSRLTVL.